This T cell receptor beta chain was identified during a study of T cells in women clearing cervical HPV infection (dated by TCRdb to 2016 to 2019). At the level of the whole study: The cases were some 25 women with histologically confirmed HPV16-related CIN3 or worse, and 2 of these cases were invasive cancers. A median age of 34 years was observed in cases versus 37 to 40 in controls, and no significant differences in baseline characteristics were found. In the parent cohort, 8,500 to 12,000 women aged 18 or older were enrolled in Guanacaste, Costa Rica, during about 1993 to 1994 and were followed for more than 6 years. Among cases, blood sampling occurred a median of 149 days after lesion detection, with an interquartile range of roughly 90 to 200 days. As quality controls, five blinded duplicates were added to each group, bringing the total to about 60 samples made up of some 50 participants and 10 replicates. Since HLA typing was available for only a few women, HLA type could not be ruled out as a confounder. Cases and controls were matched on age within five years and on year of sample collection. Controls were more than 20 women whose single incident HPV16 infection cleared within 12 months without precancer or cancer developing. Blood from cases was collected at the visit at which the lesion was first identified, whereas blood from controls was collected once infection was no longer detected. An exploratory proof-of-principle case-control study, nested within the Guanacaste HPV Natural History Study in Costa Rica, was conducted to compare TCR repertoires across cervical HPV16 outcomes. What the authors observed across the whole study: Cases had lower TRBV6-7 relative abundance than controls (approximately 0.1% versus 0.16%; Bonferroni P = 0.0008). By combining richness with V gene abundances, random forest classifiers separated cases from controls with an estimated AUC of roughly 0.84. Because T-cell numbers per sample were unknown, differences in richness could reflect varying T-cell content rather than repertoire biology. TCR repertoire richness was significantly higher in CIN3+ cases than in controls across sequencing depths, while evenness did not differ. The cross-sectional design could not show whether the associations came before the infection or were a result of it, and neither effector/memory subsets nor HPV-specific T cells were isolated.

About this clone: Its specific antigen is unknown. The observed sequence ends 3 residues before the CDR3 terminus, with the missing tail filled in from the germline J gene.

Every participant had a single incident cervical HPV16 infection, and women with prevalent HPV16 infections were excluded. Cervical HPV DNA was detected by MY09/MY11 PCR, and genotyping was performed by dot-blot hybridization. Approximately 15 mL of heparinized blood were centrifuged, and the buffy coat was aliquoted, frozen at -30°C, then stored at -80°C. QIAGEN kits were used to extract genomic DNA from buffy coat specimens. TCR beta CDR3 regions were amplified by multiplex PCR using the immunoSEQ assay from an average of 1200 ng genomic DNA per sample. The assay corrected primer bias using a complete synthetic TCR repertoire to establish an amplification baseline. Amplicons were sequenced on the Illumina platform. Regarding the original processing steps: Sequence errors were corrected by clustering with frequency ratios and a modified nearest-neighbor algorithm, and the sequences were then analyzed in the immunoSEQ Analyzer using IMGT gene definitions. At each rarefaction depth, TCR richness and evenness were averaged across 20 rarefaction repeats, and any sample with fewer sequences than the depth was left out. Relative abundances of V, D and J genes were compared between groups using Wilcoxon rank sum tests, with FDR correction applied. In the blinded duplicates, the intraclass correlation was around 96% for TCR richness and averaged approximately 82% across 66 gene segments. The clones in this table, taken by TCRdb from immuneACCESS, are in-frame only. Not every clone is retained; where verified, under half of the shortfall comes from an unresolved V gene, and the cause of the rest is unknown. D and trimming were read from the DNA, whereas the V and J calls and clone size are those reported in that table. The table for this sample shows 15,000 or so clones. The top ten constitute about 10% of the sample.

Reading from cysteine to phenylalanine, the CDR3 counts 17 amino acids. Only the CDR3 bases that were read are kept: 42 of them, in frame from base 1. V loses 3 bases at its end and J loses 4 bases; junction bases beyond the gene matches: 9. The germline V gene supplies CDR1 MGHRA and CDR2 YSYEKL. The specimen was blood buffy coat. The TCR originated in a woman aged 18 to 75 with a cervical HPV16 infection that either progressed to CIN3+ or cleared (not recorded which). The sequence is built from TRBV4-1 and TRBJ2-3; 11 central bases correspond to TRBD2. Incomplete CDR3 DNA: TGCGCCAGCAGCCAGGACACTCTACTAGCGGGAGCAGATACG. Translation gives CASSQDTLLAGADT. The CDR3 reads in full as CASSQDTLLAGADTQYF.